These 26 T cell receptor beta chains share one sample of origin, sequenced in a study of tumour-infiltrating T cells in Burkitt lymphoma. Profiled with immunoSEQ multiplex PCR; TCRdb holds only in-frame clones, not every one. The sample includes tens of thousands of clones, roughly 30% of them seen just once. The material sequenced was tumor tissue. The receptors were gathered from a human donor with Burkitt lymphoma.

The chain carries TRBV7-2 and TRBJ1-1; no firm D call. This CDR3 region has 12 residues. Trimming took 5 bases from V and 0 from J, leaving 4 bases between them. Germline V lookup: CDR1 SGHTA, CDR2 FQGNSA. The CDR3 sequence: CASSRLNTEAFF. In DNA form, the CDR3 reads TGTGCCAGCAGCCGGTTGAACACTGAAGCTTTCTTT.

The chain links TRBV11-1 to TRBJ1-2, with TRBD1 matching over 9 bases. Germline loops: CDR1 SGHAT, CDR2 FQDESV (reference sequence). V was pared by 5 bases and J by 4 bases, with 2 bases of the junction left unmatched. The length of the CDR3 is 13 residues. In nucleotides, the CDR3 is TGTGCCAGCAGCGCGGGACAGGGCTATGGCTACACCTTC. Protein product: CASSAGQGYGYTF.

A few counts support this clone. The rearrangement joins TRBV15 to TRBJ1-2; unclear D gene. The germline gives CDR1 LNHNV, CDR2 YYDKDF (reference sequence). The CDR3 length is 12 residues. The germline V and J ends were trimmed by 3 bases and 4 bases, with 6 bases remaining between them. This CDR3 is CATSRGGYGYTF. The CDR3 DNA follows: TGTGCCACCAGCAGGGGTGGCTATGGCTACACCTTC. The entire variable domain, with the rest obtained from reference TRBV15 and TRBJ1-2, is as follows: DAMVIQNPRYQVTQFGKPVTLSCSQTLNHNVMYWYQQKSSQAPKLLFHYYDKDFNNEADTPDNFQSRRPNTSFCFLDIRSPGLGDTAMYLCATSRGGYGYTFGSGTRLTVV.

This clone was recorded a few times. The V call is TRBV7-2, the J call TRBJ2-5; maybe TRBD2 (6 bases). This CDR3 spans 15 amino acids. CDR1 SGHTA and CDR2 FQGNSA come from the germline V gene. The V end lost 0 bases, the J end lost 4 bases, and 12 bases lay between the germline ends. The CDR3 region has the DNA TGTGCCAGCAGCTTAGCCACGGGGACTTCAGAGACCCAGTACTTC. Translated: CASSLATGTSETQYF.

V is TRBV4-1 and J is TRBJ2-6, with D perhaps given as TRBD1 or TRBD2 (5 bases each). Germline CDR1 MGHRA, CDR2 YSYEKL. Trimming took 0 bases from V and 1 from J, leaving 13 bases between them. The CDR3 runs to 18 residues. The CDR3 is CASSQDLGLASGANVLTF. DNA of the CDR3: TGCGCCAGCAGCCAAGATCTGGGGCTAGCATCTGGGGCCAACGTCCTGACTTTC.

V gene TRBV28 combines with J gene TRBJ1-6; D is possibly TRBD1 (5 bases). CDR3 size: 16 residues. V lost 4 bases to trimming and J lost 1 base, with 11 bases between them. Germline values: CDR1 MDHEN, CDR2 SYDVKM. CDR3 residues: CASSSSRGSYNSPLHF. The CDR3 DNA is TGTGCCAGCAGTTCCAGTCGGGGGTCCTATAATTCACCCCTCCACTTT.

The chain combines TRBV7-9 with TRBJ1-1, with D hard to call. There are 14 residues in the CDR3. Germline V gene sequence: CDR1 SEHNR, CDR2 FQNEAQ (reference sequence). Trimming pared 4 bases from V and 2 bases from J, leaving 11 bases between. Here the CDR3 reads CASSSSRLNTEAFF. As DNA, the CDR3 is TGTGCCAGCAGCTCCTCGAGACTAAACACTGAAGCTTTCTTT.

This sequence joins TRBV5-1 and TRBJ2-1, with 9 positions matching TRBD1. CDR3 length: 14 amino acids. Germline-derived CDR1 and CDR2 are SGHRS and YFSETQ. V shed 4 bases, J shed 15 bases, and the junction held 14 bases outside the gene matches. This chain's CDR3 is CASSPTGQGSSRFF. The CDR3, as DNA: TGCGCCAGCAGCCCCACGGGACAGGGATCTTCGCGGTTCTTC. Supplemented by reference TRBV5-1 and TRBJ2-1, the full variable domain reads KAGVTQTPRYLIKTRGQQVTLSCSPISGHRSVSWYQQTPGQGLQFLFEYFSETQRNKGNFPGRFSGRQFSNSRSEMNVSTLELGDSALYLCASSPTGQGSSRFFGPGTRLTVL.

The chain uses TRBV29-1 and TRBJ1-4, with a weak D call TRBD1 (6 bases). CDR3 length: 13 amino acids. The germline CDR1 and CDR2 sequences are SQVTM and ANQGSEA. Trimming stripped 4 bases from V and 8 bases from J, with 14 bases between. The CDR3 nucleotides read TGCAGCGTTGTGAGAGGGGGTGACGAAAAACTGTTTTTT. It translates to CSVVRGGDEKLFF. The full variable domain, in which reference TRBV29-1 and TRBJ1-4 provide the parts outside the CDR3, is SAVISQKPSRDICQRGTSLTIQCQVDSQVTMMFWYRQQPGQSLTLIATANQGSEATYESGFVIDKFPISRPNLTFSTLTVSNMSPEDSSIYLCSVVRGGDEKLFFGSGTQLSVL.

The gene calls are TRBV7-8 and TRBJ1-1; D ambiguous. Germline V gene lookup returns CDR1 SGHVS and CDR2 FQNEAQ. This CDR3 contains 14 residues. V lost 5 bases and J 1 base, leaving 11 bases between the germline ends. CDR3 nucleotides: TGTGCCAGCAGCCAAAGACGGGAGAACACTGAAGCTTTCTTT. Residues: CASSQRRENTEAFF.

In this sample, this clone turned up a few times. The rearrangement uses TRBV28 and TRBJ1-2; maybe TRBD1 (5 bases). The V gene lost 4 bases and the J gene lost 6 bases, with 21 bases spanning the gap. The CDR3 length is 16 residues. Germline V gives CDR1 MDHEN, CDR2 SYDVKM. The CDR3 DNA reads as TGTGCCAGCAGTTCCACCCCGAGGCAGGGCCAGGATGGCTACACCTTC. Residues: CASSSTPRQGQDGYTF.

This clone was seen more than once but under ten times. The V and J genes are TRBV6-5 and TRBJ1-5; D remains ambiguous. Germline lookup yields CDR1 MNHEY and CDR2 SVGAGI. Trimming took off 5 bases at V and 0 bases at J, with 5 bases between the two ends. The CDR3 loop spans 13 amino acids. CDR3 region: CASSRVSNQPQHF. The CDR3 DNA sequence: TGTGCCAGCAGTCGGGTTAGCAATCAGCCCCAGCATTTT.

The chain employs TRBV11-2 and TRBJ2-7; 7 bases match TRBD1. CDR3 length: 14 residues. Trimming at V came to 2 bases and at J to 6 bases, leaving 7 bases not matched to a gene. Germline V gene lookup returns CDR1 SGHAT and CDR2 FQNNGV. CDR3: CASSLSTGQFEQYF. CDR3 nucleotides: TGTGCCAGCAGCTTATCGACAGGGCAATTCGAGCAGTACTTC.

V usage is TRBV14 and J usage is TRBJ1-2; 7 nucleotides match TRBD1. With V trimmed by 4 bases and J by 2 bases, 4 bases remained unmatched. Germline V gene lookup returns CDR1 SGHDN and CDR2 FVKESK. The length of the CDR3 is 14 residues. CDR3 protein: CASSPGTANYGYTF. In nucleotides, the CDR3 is TGTGCCAGCAGCCCTGGGACAGCCAACTATGGCTACACCTTC.

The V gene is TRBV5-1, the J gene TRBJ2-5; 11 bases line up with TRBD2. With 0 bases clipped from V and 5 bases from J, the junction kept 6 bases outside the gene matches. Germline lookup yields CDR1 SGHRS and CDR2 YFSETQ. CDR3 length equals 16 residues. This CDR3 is CASSLDSGGARETQYF. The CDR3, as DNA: TGCGCCAGCAGCTTGGATAGCGGGGGGGCTCGGGAGACCCAGTACTTC.

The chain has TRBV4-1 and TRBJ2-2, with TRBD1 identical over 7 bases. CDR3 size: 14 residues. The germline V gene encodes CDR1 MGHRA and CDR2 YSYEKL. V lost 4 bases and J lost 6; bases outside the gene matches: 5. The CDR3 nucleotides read TGCGCCAGCAGCCCCGGACAGGCGGCCGGGGAGCTGTTTTTT. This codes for CASSPGQAAGELFF.

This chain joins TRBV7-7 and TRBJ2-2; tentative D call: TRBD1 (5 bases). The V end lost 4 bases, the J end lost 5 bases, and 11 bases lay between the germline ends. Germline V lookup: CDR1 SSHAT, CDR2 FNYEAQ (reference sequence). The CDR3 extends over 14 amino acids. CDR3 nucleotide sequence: TGTGCCAGCAGCTATGGGGCTAGGACCGGGGAGCTGTTTTTT. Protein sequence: CASSYGARTGELFF.

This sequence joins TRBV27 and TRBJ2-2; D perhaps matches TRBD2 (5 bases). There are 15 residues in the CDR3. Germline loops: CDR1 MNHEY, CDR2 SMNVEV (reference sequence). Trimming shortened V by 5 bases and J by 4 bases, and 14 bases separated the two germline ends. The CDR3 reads CASSRTSWGTGELFF. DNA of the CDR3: TGTGCCAGCAGTAGGACTTCCTGGGGCACCGGGGAGCTGTTTTTT.

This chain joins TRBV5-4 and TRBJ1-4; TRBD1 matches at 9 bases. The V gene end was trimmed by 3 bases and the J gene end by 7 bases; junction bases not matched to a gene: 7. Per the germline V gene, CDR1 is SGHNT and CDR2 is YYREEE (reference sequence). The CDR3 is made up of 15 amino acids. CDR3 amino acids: CASSSSRDRAEKLFF. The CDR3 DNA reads TGTGCCAGCAGCTCGTCCCGGGACAGGGCTGAAAAACTGTTTTTT. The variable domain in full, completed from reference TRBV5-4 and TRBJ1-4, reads ETGVTQSPTHLIKTRGQQVTLRCSSQSGHNTVSWYQQALGQGPQFIFQYYREEENGRGNFPPRFSGLQFPNYSSELNVNALELDDSALYLCASSSSRDRAEKLFFGSGTQLSVL.

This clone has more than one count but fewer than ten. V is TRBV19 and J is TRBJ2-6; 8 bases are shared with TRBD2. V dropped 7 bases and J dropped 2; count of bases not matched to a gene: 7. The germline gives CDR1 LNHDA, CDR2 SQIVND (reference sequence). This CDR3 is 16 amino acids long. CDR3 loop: CASTPGGGAGANVLTF. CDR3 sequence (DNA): TGTGCCAGTACCCCGGGGGGGGGCGCTGGGGCCAACGTCCTGACTTTC.

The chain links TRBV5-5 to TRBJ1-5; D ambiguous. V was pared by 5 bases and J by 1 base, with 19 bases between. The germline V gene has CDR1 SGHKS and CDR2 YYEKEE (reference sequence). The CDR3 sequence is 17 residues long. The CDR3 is CASSPRVGSFSNQPQHF. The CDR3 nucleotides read TGTGCCAGCAGTCCCCGTGTGGGGTCATTCAGCAATCAGCCCCAGCATTTT.

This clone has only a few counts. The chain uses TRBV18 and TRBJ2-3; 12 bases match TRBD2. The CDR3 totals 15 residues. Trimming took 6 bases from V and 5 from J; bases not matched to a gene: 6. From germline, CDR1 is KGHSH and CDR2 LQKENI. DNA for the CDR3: TGTGCCAGCTCGCGACTAGCGGGGGTAAAAGATACGCAGTATTTT. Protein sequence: CASSRLAGVKDTQYF.

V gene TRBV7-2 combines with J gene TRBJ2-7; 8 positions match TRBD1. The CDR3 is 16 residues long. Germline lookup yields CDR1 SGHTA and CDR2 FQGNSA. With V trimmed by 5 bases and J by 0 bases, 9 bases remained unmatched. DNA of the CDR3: TGTGCCAGCAGCCGCCATTACACAGGGGGCTCCTACGAGCAGTACTTC. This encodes CASSRHYTGGSYEQYF. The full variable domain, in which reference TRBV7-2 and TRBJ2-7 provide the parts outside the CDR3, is GAGVSQSPSNKVTEKGKDVELRCDPISGHTALYWYRQSLGQGLEFLIYFQGNSAPDKSGLPSDRFSAERTGGSVSTLTIQRTQQEDSAVYLCASSRHYTGGSYEQYFGPGTRLTVT.

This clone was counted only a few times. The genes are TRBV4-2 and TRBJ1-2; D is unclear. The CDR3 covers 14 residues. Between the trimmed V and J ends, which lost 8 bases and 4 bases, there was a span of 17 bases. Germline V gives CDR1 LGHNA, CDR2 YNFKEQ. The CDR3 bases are TGTGCCAGCGGATCGTTTGGGCAGGTCTATGGCTACACCTTC. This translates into CASGSFGQVYGYTF.

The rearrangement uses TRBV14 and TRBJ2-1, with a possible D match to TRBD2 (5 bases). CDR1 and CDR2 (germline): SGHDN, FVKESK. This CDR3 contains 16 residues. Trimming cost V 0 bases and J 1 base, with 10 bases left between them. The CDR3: CASSQEGGFSYNEQFF. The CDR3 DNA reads TGTGCCAGCAGCCAAGAAGGCGGGTTTTCCTACAATGAGCAGTTCTTC.

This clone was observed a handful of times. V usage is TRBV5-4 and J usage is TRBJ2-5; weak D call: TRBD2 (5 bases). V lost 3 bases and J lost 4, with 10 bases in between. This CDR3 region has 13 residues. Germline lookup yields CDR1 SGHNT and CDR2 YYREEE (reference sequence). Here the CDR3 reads CASSSEGRETQYF. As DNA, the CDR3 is TGTGCCAGCAGCTCCGAAGGGAGAGAGACCCAGTACTTC.